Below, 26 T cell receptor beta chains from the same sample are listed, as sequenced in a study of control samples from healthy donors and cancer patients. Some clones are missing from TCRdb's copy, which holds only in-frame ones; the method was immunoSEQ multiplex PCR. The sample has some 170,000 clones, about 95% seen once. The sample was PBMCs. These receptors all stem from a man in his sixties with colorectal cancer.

This CDR3 is CASSYSPGGAKNIQYF. The CDR3 nucleotides read TGTGCCAGCAGTTACTCCCCAGGAGGGGCCAAAAACATTCAGTACTTC. V and J are TRBV6-5 and TRBJ2-4; TRBD2 might be the D (6 bases). Germline CDR1 and CDR2: MNHEY and SVGAGI. V lost 0 bases and J lost 1, with 10 bases in between. The CDR3 is 16 residues long.

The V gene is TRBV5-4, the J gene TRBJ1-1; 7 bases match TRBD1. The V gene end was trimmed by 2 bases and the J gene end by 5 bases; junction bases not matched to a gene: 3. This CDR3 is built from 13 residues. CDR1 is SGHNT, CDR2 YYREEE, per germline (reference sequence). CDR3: CASSFQGGTEAFF. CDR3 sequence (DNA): TGTGCCAGCAGCTTTCAGGGGGGAACTGAAGCTTTCTTT.

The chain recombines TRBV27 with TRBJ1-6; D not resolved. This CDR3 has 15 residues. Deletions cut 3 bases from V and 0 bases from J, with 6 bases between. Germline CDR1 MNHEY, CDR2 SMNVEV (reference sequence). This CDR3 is CASSFISSYNSPLHF. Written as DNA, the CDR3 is TGTGCCAGCAGTTTCATCAGCTCCTATAATTCACCCCTCCACTTT.

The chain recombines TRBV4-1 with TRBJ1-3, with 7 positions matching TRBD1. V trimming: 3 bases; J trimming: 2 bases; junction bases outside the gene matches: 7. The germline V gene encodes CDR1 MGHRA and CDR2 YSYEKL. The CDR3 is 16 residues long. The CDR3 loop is CASSHREQGTGNTIYF. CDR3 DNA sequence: TGCGCCAGCAGCCACCGCGAACAGGGGACTGGAAACACCATATATTTT.

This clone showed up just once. CDR3 nucleotides: TGTGCCAGCAGTTCCGGGGCTAACTATGGCTACACCTTC. It is translated as CASSSGANYGYTF. The rearrangement joins TRBV28 to TRBJ1-2; no definite D call. In germline, CDR1 is MDHEN, CDR2 SYDVKM. CDR3 size: 13 residues. V was pared by 4 bases and J by 0 bases, with 6 bases between.

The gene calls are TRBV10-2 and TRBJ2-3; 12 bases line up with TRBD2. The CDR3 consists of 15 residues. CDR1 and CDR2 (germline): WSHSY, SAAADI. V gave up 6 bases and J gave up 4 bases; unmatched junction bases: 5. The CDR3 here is CASRLTSGGADTQYF. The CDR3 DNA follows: TGCGCCAGCAGACTGACTAGCGGGGGAGCAGATACGCAGTATTTT.

The CDR3: CASKGPRQGVRVDEKLFF. Written as DNA, the CDR3 is TGTGCCAGCAAGGGTCCGAGACAGGGGGTGAGGGTTGATGAAAAACTGTTTTTT. V is TRBV25-1 and J is TRBJ1-4; 9 nucleotides line up with TRBD1. CDR3 length: 18 amino acids. CDR1 and CDR2 (germline): MGHDK, SYGVNS. Unmatched junction bases numbered 18, after V lost 7 bases and J lost 6 bases.

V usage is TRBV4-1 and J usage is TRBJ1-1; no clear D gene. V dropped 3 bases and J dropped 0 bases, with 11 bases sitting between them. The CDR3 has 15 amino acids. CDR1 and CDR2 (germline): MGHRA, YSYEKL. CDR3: CASSHLQPLNTEAFF. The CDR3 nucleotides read TGCGCCAGCAGCCATTTACAGCCGCTGAACACTGAAGCTTTCTTT.

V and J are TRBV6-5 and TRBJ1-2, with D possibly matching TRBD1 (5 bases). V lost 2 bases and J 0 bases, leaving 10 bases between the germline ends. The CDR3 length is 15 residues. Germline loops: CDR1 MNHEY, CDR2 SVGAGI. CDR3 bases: TGTGCCAGCAGTTACCAAGGAGGGGCTAACTATGGCTACACCTTC. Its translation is CASSYQGGANYGYTF.

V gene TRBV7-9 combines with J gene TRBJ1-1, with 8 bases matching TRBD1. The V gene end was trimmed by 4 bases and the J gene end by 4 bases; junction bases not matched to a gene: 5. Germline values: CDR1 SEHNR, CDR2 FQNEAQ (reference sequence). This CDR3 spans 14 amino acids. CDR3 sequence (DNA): TGTGCCAGCAGCTCATGGGACAGGCGCACTGAAGCTTTCTTT. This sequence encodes CASSSWDRRTEAFF.

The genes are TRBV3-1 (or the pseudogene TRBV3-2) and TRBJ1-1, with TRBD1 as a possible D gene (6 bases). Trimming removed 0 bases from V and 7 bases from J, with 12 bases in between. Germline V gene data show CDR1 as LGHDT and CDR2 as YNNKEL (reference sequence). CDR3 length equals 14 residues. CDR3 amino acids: CASSQEGGGIEAFF. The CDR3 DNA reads TGTGCCAGCAGCCAAGAGGGAGGGGGGATTGAAGCTTTCTTT.

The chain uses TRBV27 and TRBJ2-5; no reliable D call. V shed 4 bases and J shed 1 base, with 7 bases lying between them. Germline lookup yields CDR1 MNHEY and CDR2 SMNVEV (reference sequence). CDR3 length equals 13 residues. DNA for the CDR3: TGTGCCAGCAGTTCCCTCGGCCAAGAGACCCAGTACTTC. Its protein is CASSSLGQETQYF.

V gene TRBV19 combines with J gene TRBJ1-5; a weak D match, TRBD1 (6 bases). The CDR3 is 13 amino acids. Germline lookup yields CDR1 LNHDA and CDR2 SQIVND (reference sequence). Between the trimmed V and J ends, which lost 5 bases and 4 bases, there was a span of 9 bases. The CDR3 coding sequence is TGTGCCAGTAGTCCACAGGGTAATCAGCCCCAGCATTTT. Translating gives CASSPQGNQPQHF.

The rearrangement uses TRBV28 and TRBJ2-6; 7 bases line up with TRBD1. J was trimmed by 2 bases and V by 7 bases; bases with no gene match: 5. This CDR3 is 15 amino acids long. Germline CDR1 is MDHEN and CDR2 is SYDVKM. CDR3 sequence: CASISGTAGANVLTF. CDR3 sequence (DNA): TGTGCCAGCATCTCTGGGACAGCTGGGGCCAACGTCCTGACTTTC.

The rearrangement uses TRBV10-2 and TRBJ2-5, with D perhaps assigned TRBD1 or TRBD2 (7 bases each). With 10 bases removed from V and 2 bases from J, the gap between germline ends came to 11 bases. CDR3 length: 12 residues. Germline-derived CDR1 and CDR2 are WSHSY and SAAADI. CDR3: CATRGGQETQYF. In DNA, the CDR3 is TGCGCCACCAGGGGGGGTCAAGAGACCCAGTACTTC.

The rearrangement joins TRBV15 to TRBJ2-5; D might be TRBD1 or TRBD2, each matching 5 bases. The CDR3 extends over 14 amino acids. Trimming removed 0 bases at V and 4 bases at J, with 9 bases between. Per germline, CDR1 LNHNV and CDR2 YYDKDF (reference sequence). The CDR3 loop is CATSRDVRGETQYF. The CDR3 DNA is TGTGCCACCAGCAGAGATGTGAGGGGAGAGACCCAGTACTTC. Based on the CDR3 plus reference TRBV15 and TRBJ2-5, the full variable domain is DAMVIQNPRYQVTQFGKPVTLSCSQTLNHNVMYWYQQKSSQAPKLLFHYYDKDFNNEADTPDNFQSRRPNTSFCFLDIRSPGLGDTAMYLCATSRDVRGETQYFGPGTRLLVL.

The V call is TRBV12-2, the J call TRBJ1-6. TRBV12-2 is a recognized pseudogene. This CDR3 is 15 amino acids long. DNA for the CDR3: TGTGCAAGTCGCCACCACCGAGGGGATAATTCACCCCTCCACTTT. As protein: CASRHHRGDNSPLHF.

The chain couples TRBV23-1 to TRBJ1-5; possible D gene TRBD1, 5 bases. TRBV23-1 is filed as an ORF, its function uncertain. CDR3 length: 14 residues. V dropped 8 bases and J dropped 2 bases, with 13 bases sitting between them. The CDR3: CASGFGARNQPQHF. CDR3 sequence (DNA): TGCGCCAGCGGCTTTGGGGCGCGCAATCAGCCCCAGCATTTT.

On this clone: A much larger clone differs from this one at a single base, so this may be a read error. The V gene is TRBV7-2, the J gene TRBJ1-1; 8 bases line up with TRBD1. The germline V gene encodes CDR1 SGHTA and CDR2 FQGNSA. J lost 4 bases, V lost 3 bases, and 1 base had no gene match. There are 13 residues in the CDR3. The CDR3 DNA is TGTGCCAGCAGCTTCACAGGGGGCACTGAAGCTTTCTTT. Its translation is CASSFTGGTEAFF. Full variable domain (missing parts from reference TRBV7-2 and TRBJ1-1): GAGVSQSPSNKVTEKGKDVELRCDPISGHTALYWYRQSLGQGLEFLIYFQGNSAPDKSGLPSDRFSAERTGGSVSTLTIQRTQQEDSAVYLCASSFTGGTEAFFGQGTRLTVV.

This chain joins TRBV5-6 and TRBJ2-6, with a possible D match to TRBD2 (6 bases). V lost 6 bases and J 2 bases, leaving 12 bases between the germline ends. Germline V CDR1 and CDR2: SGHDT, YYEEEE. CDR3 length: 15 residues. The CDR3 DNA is TGTGCCAGCACCTGGAGGGACGCTGGGGCCAACGTCCTGACTTTC. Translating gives CASTWRDAGANVLTF.

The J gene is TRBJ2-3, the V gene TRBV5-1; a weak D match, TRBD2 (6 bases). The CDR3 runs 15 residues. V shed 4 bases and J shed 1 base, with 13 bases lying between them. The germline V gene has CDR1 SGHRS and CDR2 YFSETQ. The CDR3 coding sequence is TGCGCCAGCAGCCCACGGGACTTCCGCACAGATACGCAGTATTTT. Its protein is CASSPRDFRTDTQYF. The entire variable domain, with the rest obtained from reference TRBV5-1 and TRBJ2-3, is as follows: KAGVTQTPRYLIKTRGQQVTLSCSPISGHRSVSWYQQTPGQGLQFLFEYFSETQRNKGNFPGRFSGRQFSNSRSEMNVSTLELGDSALYLCASSPRDFRTDTQYFGPGTRLTVL.

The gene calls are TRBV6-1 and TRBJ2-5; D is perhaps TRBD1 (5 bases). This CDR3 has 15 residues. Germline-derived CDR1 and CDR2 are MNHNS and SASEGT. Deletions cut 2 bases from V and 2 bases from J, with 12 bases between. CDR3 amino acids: CASSELLGAQETQYF. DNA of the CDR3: TGTGCCAGCAGTGAACTTTTAGGGGCTCAAGAGACCCAGTACTTC.

CDR3 loop: CASSLEVGWETQYF. The CDR3 DNA sequence: TGTGCCAGCAGCTTAGAAGTGGGTTGGGAGACCCAGTACTTC. V usage is TRBV7-9 and J usage is TRBJ2-5; D is unclear. V was trimmed by 1 base and J by 5 bases, leaving 11 bases between them. The germline gives CDR1 SEHNR, CDR2 FQNEAQ (reference sequence). The CDR3 contains 14 residues.

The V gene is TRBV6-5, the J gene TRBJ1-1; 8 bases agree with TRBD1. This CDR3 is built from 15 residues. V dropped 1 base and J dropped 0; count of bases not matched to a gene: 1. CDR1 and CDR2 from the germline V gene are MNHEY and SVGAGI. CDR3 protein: CASSYWTGLNTEAFF. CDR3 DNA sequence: TGTGCCAGCAGTTACTGGACAGGGTTGAACACTGAAGCTTTCTTT.

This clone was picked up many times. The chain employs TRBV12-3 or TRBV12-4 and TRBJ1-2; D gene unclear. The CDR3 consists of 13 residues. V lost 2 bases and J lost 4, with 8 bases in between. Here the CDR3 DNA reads TGTGCCAGCAGTTTATCGCCAGTCTATGGCTACACCTTC. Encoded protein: CASSLSPVYGYTF.

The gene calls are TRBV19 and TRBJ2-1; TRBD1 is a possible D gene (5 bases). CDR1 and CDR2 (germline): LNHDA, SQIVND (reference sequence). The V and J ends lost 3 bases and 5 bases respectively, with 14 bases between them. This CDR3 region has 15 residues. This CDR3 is CASSILLRQNNEQFF. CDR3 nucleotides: TGTGCCAGTAGTATTCTACTTCGACAGAACAATGAGCAGTTCTTC.